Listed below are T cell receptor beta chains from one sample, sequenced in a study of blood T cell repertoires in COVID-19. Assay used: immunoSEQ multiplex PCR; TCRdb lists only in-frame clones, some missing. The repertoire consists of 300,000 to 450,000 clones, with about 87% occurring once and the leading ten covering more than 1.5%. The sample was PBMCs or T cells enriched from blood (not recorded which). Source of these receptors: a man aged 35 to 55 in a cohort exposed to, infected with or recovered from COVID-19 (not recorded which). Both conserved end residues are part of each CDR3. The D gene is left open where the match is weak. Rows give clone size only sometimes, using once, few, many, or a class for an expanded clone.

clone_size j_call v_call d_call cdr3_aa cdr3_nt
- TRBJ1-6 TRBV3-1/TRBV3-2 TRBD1 CASSQPGQGVSPLHF TGTGCCAGCAGCCAGCCGGGACAGGGGGTGTCACCCCTCCACTTT
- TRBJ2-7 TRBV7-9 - CASSLGGDLQEQYF TGTGCCAGCAGCTTAGGCGGGGACCTACAAGAGCAGTACTTC
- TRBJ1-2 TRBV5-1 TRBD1 CASSRGQGDDGYTF TGCGCCAGCAGCCGTGGGCAGGGGGACGATGGCTACACCTTC
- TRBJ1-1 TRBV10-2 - CASRKQGTEAFF TGCGCCAGCAGAAAACAGGGAACTGAAGCTTTCTTT
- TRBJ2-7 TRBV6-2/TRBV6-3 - CASSRGKVSEQYF TGTGCCAGCAGTCGAGGGAAGGTCAGCGAGCAGTACTTC
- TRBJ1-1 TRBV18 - CASSETENTEAFF TGTGCCAGCTCAGAGACAGAAAACACTGAAGCTTTCTTT
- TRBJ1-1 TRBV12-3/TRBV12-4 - CASRNLLTGNAFF TGTGCCAGCAGAAACCTACTAACAGGGAACGCTTTCTTT
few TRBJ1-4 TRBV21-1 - CASSKVGQGSKKLFF -
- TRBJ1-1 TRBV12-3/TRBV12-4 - CASSVYSEAFF TGTGCCAGCAGTGTTTACAGTGAAGCTTTCTTT
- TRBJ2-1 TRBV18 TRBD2 CASSPSLAGYNEQFF TGTGCCAGCTCACCTTCACTAGCGGGCTACAATGAGCAGTTCTTC
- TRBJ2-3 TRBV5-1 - CASSSNGIREDTQYF TGCGCCAGCAGTTCAAACGGGATACGGGAAGATACGCAGTATTTT
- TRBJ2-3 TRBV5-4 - CASSGADTQYF TGTGCCAGCAGCGGAGCAGATACGCAGTATTTT
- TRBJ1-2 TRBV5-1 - CASSLGSVWQNYGYTF TGCGCCAGCAGCTTGGGTTCCGTGTGGCAGAACTATGGCTACACCTTC
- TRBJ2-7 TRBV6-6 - CANPSGMKPYEQYF TGTGCCAACCCCTCGGGTATGAAGCCCTACGAGCAGTACTTC
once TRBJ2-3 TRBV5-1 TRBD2 CASSFGGGSTDTQYF TGCGCCAGCAGCTTCGGGGGAGGGAGCACAGATACGCAGTATTTT
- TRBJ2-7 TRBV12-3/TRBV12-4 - CASSQSGGREQYF TGTGCCAGCAGCCAGTCTGGAGGACGCGAGCAGTACTTC
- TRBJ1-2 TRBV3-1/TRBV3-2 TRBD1 CASSQDPQGAGGYTF TGTGCCAGCAGCCAAGATCCCCAGGGGGCAGGTGGCTACACCTTC
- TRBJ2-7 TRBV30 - CAWSVLGPAYEQYF TGTGCCTGGAGTGTACTGGGCCCCGCCTACGAGCAGTACTTC
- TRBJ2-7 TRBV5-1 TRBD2 CASSLYSSGSLSYEQYF TGCGCCAGCAGCTTGTATTCTAGCGGGAGCCTTTCCTACGAGCAGTACTTC
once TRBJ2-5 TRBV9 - CASSGGQSSLVETQYF TGTGCCAGCAGCGGGGGCCAGAGTTCCCTGGTGGAGACCCAGTACTTC